The next 26 T cell receptor beta chains were all read from a single sample in a study of cytomegalovirus exposure and HLA in healthy donors. Amplification used 60 Vbeta primers and 13 Jbeta primers. Measured with immunoSEQ multiplex PCR; TCRdb has only the in-frame clones, and not every one. The sample holds approximately 130,000 clones, roughly 85% seen once. The sequencing input was PBMCs. The receptor set was obtained from a woman between 25 and 40 years old in good health and CMV-seropositive.

The rearrangement uses TRBV4-1 and TRBJ2-1; 7 positions agree with TRBD2. The CDR3 contains 15 residues. Germline V gene sequence: CDR1 MGHRA, CDR2 YSYEKL. The V gene end was trimmed by 4 bases and the J gene end by 7 bases; junction bases not matched to a gene: 10. The CDR3 sequence is CASSPRGEGQNEQFF. Here the CDR3 DNA reads TGCGCCAGCAGCCCTCGGGGGGAGGGCCAAAATGAGCAGTTCTTC.

This sequence joins TRBV5-4 and TRBJ1-1; possibly TRBD1 for D (5 bases). Trimming removed 3 bases at V and 2 bases at J, with 14 bases between. Germline V gene lookup returns CDR1 SGHNT and CDR2 YYREEE (reference sequence). This CDR3 is 15 amino acids long. CDR3 nucleotide sequence: TGTGCCAGCAGCTCCCCACAGGAATTTAACACTGAAGCTTTCTTT. It codes for CASSSPQEFNTEAFF.

This chain uses TRBV5-1 with TRBJ2-1; D possibly corresponds to TRBD1 (6 bases). The V and J ends lost 4 bases and 0 bases respectively, with 11 bases between them. Per germline, CDR1 SGHRS and CDR2 YFSETQ. The CDR3 has 15 amino acids. This chain's CDR3 is CASSPGQISYNEQFF. CDR3 nucleotide sequence: TGCGCCAGCAGCCCCGGACAGATCTCCTACAATGAGCAGTTCTTC.

The rearrangement links TRBV28 to TRBJ1-5; TRBD1 might be the D (5 bases). Germline V gene lookup returns CDR1 MDHEN and CDR2 SYDVKM. The CDR3 has 15 amino acids. V lost 6 bases, J lost 5 bases, and 17 bases lay in between. The DNA for the CDR3 is TGTGCCAGCAGCCCTGCCGACAGTGCCTATCAGCCCCAGCATTTT. Its protein product is CASSPADSAYQPQHF.

The rearrangement joins TRBV5-4 to TRBJ2-3; no clear D. V lost 2 bases and J lost 2, with 9 bases in between. This CDR3 region has 14 residues. From germline, CDR1 is SGHNT and CDR2 YYREEE (reference sequence). The DNA for the CDR3 is TGTGCCAGCAGCTTAACCTTCTACACAGATACGCAGTATTTT. It specifies CASSLTFYTDTQYF.

The genes are TRBV30 and TRBJ1-5, with a possible D match to TRBD1 (5 bases). The CDR3 has 15 amino acids. Per germline, CDR1 GTSNPN and CDR2 SVGIG (reference sequence). V lost 7 bases and J lost 1, with 17 bases in between. CDR3 coding DNA: TGTGCCTTCTCAGATGGGGCAGGGAGCAATCAGCCCCAGCATTTT. It encodes CAFSDGAGSNQPQHF.

This clone was counted a few times. The gene calls are TRBV2 and TRBJ1-5; unclear D gene. This CDR3 comprises 13 residues. The V gene's germline CDR1 is SNHLY and CDR2 FYNNEI. Trimming cost V 6 bases and J 0 bases, with 6 bases left between them. For the CDR3, the DNA is TGTGCCAGCAGCTCTTATAGCAATCAGCCCCAGCATTTT. Translation gives CASSSYSNQPQHF.

The sample holds a few counts of this clone. This sequence joins TRBV6-5 and TRBJ2-5; a possible D gene is TRBD1 (6 bases). Germline V gene lookup returns CDR1 MNHEY and CDR2 SVGAGI. Deletions cut 5 bases from V and 6 bases from J, with 13 bases between. The length of the CDR3 is 13 residues. The CDR3 sequence: CASSEGGLKTQYF. The DNA of the CDR3 is TGTGCCAGCAGTGAAGGGGGTTTGAAGACCCAGTACTTC.

The chain recombines TRBV5-6 with TRBJ2-6; D is undetermined. Trimming removed 0 bases at V and 0 bases at J, with 4 bases between. Germline V gene data show CDR1 as SGHDT and CDR2 as YYEEEE. The CDR3 runs to 15 residues. The CDR3 sequence: CASSLGVSGANVLTF. In DNA, the CDR3 is TGTGCCAGCAGCTTGGGCGTCTCTGGGGCCAACGTCCTGACTTTC.

This chain connects TRBV7-3 to TRBJ2-7; 7 positions match TRBD1. Germline-derived CDR1 and CDR2 are SGHTA and FQGTGA. The junction had 13 bases not matched to a gene; V was cut back by 6 bases and J by 5 bases. The CDR3 contains 15 residues. The CDR3 loop reads CASRTPGQPRNEQYF. CDR3 coding DNA: TGTGCCAGCAGGACTCCGGGACAGCCTAGAAACGAGCAGTACTTC.

The chain is built from TRBV5-6 and TRBJ1-5, with a weak D call TRBD1 (6 bases). Deletions cut 3 bases from V and 1 base from J, with 14 bases between. The germline V gene has CDR1 SGHDT and CDR2 YYEEEE. This CDR3 is built from 16 residues. CDR3 bases: TGTGCCAGCAGCTCATACAGGGTGGAGAGCAATCAGCCCCAGCATTTT. It is translated as CASSSYRVESNQPQHF. The variable domain in full, with the rest retrieved from reference TRBV5-6 and TRBJ1-5, is DAGVTQSPTHLIKTRGQQVTLRCSPKSGHDTVSWYQQALGQGPQFIFQYYEEEERQRGNFPDRFSGHQFPNYSSELNVNALLLGDSALYLCASSSYRVESNQPQHFGDGTRLSIL.

This chain joins TRBV11-2 and TRBJ1-2; 7 nucleotides match TRBD1. CDR3 size: 14 residues. Germline V CDR1 and CDR2: SGHAT, FQNNGV. Unmatched junction bases numbered 6, after V lost 5 bases and J lost 3 bases. CDR3 bases: TGTGCCAGCAGCATTCAGGGGGGATACTATGGCTACACCTTC. Protein sequence: CASSIQGGYYGYTF.

The chain recombines TRBV19 with TRBJ2-1; 9 nucleotides agree with TRBD2. V was clipped by 6 bases and J by 4 bases; unmatched bases: 13. Germline V lookup: CDR1 LNHDA, CDR2 SQIVND (reference sequence). The CDR3 consists of 17 residues. CDR3: CASSTPPTSGAYNEQFF. The CDR3 region has the DNA TGTGCCAGTAGCACACCCCCGACTAGCGGAGCATACAATGAGCAGTTCTTC.

This clone was observed a few times. This chain connects TRBV19 to TRBJ2-1; TRBD2 matches 11 bases. Germline V gene data show CDR1 as LNHDA and CDR2 as SQIVND (reference sequence). V was clipped by 7 bases and J by 9 bases; unmatched bases: 8. This CDR3 contains 14 residues. DNA for the CDR3: TGTGCCAGTAAGGTAGCGGGAGGGCCTGGTGAGCAGTTCTTC. Translated: CASKVAGGPGEQFF.

This sequence joins TRBV5-4 and TRBJ1-1, with 10 bases lining up with TRBD1. CDR3 length equals 15 residues. Germline V gives CDR1 SGHNT, CDR2 YYREEE (reference sequence). Losses at the gene ends were 1 base for V and 3 bases for J; bases not matched to a gene: 3. The CDR3 DNA sequence: TGTGCCAGCAGCTTGACTGGACAGGGGGACACTGAAGCTTTCTTT. It encodes CASSLTGQGDTEAFF. The full variable domain, rest sourced from reference TRBV5-4 and TRBJ1-1, is ETGVTQSPTHLIKTRGQQVTLRCSSQSGHNTVSWYQQALGQGPQFIFQYYREEENGRGNFPPRFSGLQFPNYSSELNVNALELDDSALYLCASSLTGQGDTEAFFGQGTRLTVV.

The chain combines TRBV25-1 with TRBJ1-5; perhaps TRBD1 as D (5 bases). CDR3 length: 14 residues. The V end was cut by 0 bases, the J end by 4 bases, with 7 bases between. The germline CDR1 and CDR2 sequences are MGHDK and SYGVNS. The CDR3 DNA reads TGTGCCAGCAGTGAATACGGGGGGAATCAGCCCCAGCATTTT. Translated: CASSEYGGNQPQHF.

V usage is TRBV5-6 and J usage is TRBJ2-1; no firm D call. Germline V CDR1 and CDR2: SGHDT, YYEEEE. This CDR3 has 15 residues. Trimming removed 0 bases from V and 12 bases from J, with 19 bases in between. The CDR3 sequence: CASSLGGSDPRRQFF. The CDR3 coding sequence is TGTGCCAGCAGCTTGGGTGGCAGCGACCCGCGACGGCAGTTCTTC.

V is TRBV6-1 and J is TRBJ1-2, with 8 bases matching TRBD1. Germline V gene lookup returns CDR1 MNHNS and CDR2 SASEGT. The CDR3 runs 15 residues. V was clipped by 2 bases and J by 8 bases; unmatched bases: 10. The CDR3: CASSERAGGREGYTF. In nucleotides, the CDR3 is TGTGCCAGCAGTGAACGGGCAGGGGGCAGGGAAGGCTACACCTTC.

This clone appeared a single time. This chain links TRBV6-1 with TRBJ2-1; 8 bases are a match to TRBD2. Germline V lookup: CDR1 MNHNS, CDR2 SASEGT. The CDR3 extends over 15 amino acids. V shed 5 bases, J shed 15 bases, and the junction held 18 bases outside the gene matches. The DNA for the CDR3 is TGTGCCAGCAGTCGTCTATCTAGCGGGCTCCAGGCCCTGTTCTTC. This encodes CASSRLSSGLQALFF.

The rearrangement links TRBV28 to TRBJ1-1; TRBD1 matches at 8 bases. V lost 6 bases, J lost 10 bases, and 13 bases stayed unmatched. The CDR3 sequence is 14 residues long. CDR1 and CDR2 (germline): MDHEN, SYDVKM. CDR3 bases: TGTGCCAGCAGGCCGGGGCCAGGGGGCAGGATAGCTTTCTTT. Its protein product is CASRPGPGGRIAFF.

The chain is built from TRBV28 and TRBJ2-1; D is undetermined. The CDR3 consists of 12 residues. CDR1 MDHEN and CDR2 SYDVKM come from the germline V gene. The V end lost 5 bases, the J end lost 1 base, and 3 bases lay between the germline ends. In nucleotides, the CDR3 is TGTGCCAGCAGTCAGTCCTACAATGAGCAGTTCTTC. It yields the protein CASSQSYNEQFF.

A single count supports this clone. This chain links TRBV9 with TRBJ2-5; 11 bases are shared with TRBD2. Germline lookup yields CDR1 SGDLS and CDR2 YYNGEE. The CDR3 sequence is 15 residues long. J lost 8 bases, V lost 3 bases, and 9 bases had no gene match. The CDR3 bases are TGTGCCAGCAGCGAGTGGAGTAGCGGGAGGGAAACCCAGTACTTC. Translated: CASSEWSSGRETQYF. Filled out from reference TRBV9 and TRBJ2-5, the complete variable domain reads DSGVTQTPKHLITATGQRVTLRCSPRSGDLSVYWYQQSLDQGLQFLIQYYNGEERAKGNILERFSAQQFPDLHSELNLSSLELGDSALYFCASSEWSSGRETQYFGPGTRLLVL.

The chain joins TRBV18 to TRBJ1-5, with D maybe TRBD1 (6 bases). This CDR3 spans 14 amino acids. With 4 bases removed from V and 1 base from J, the gap between germline ends came to 8 bases. Germline CDR1 and CDR2: KGHSH and LQKENI. In DNA, the CDR3 is TGTGCCAGCTCACTAACAGGGAGCAATCAGCCCCAGCATTTT. Translating gives CASSLTGSNQPQHF. Drawing the rest from reference TRBV18 and TRBJ1-5, the complete variable domain is NAGVMQNPRHLVRRRGQEARLRCSPMKGHSHVYWYRQLPEEGLKFMVYLQKENIIDESGMPKERFSAEFPKEGPSILRIQQVVRGDSAAYFCASSLTGSNQPQHFGDGTRLSIL.

This clone showed up just once. The V gene is TRBV28, the J gene TRBJ1-4, with D perhaps matching TRBD1 (5 bases). Trimming took 8 bases from V and 4 from J, leaving 14 bases between them. The CDR3 length is 14 residues. CDR1 is MDHEN and CDR2 is SYDVKM in the germline V gene. Written as DNA, the CDR3 is TGTGCCAGCGGCGGGGCAGCGATTAATGAAAAACTGTTTTTT. This gives the protein CASGGAAINEKLFF.

Points on this clone: Other DNA sequences from this sample encode an identical CDR3 as well. The chain is built from TRBV7-9 and TRBJ2-6; D remains ambiguous. CDR3 size: 15 residues. Germline assignment: CDR1 SEHNR and CDR2 FQNEAQ (reference sequence). Trimming removed 2 bases at V and 1 base at J, with 6 bases between. DNA for the CDR3: TGTGCCAGCAGCTTACGCGCTTCTGGGGCCAACGTCCTGACTTTC. Residues: CASSLRASGANVLTF.

V usage is TRBV6-1 and J usage is TRBJ2-1, with 10 bases aligning to TRBD2. Germline V gene lookup returns CDR1 MNHNS and CDR2 SASEGT. The V gene end was trimmed by 6 bases and the J gene end by 4 bases; junction bases not matched to a gene: 3. This CDR3 comprises 14 residues. The DNA of the CDR3 is TGTGCCAGCAGCTGGACTAGCGGTTACAATGAGCAGTTCTTC. The encoded protein is CASSWTSGYNEQFF.